This T cell receptor beta chain was captured by sequencing in a study of T cell responses to AZD1222 COVID-19 vaccine. General study results and limits: Females outnumbered males among donors, who were mostly white British; clonal diversity was possibly underestimated. A rise in Spike-specific TCR breadth and depth followed two AZD1222 doses. Dominant CD4 TCR responses targeted spike regions 160-218 and 743-854. Reportedly, nearly half the spike-specific TCRs target unmutated variant regions.

Worth noting for this clone: Its antigen is still unknown. This sample also contains other DNA sequences that code for the same CDR3.

The data were produced by immunoSEQ multiplex PCR, yet TCRdb's version contains in-frame clones alone and is incomplete. The sample shows more than 70,000 clones, about 85% of them seen only once. This receptor was identified in an adult in good health. The sequenced sample was peripheral blood, obtained on day 0 of AZD1222 vaccination.

The CDR3 coding sequence is TGTGCCAGCTCACCAGGGGGCAATCAGCCCCAGCATTTT. It yields the protein CASSPGGNQPQHF. The chain employs TRBV18 and TRBJ1-5; D is unclear. This CDR3 region has 13 residues. CDR1 and CDR2 from the germline V gene are KGHSH and LQKENI. The V end lost 2 bases, the J end lost 2 bases, and 4 bases lay between the germline ends.